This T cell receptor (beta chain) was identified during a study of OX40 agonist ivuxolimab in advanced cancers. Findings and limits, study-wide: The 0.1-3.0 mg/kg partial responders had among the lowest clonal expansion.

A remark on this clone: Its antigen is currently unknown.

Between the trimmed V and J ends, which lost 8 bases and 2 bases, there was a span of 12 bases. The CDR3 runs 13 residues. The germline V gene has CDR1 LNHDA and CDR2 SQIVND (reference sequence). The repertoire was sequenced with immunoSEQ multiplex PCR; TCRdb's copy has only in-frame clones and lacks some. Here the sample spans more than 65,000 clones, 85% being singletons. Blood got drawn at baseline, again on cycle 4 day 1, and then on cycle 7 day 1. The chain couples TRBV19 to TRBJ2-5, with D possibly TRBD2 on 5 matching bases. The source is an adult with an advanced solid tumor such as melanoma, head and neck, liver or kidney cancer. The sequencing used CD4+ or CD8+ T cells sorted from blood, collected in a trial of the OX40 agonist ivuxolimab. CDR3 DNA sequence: TGTGCCAGTGGAGAGGGTTGGCAAGAGACCCAGTACTTC. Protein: CASGEGWQETQYF. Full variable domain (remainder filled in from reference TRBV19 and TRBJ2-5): DGGITQSPKYLFRKEGQNVTLSCEQNLNHDAMYWYRQDPGQGLRLIYYSQIVNDFQKGDIAEGYSVSREKKESFPLTVTSAQKNPTAFYLCASGEGWQETQYFGPGTRLLVL.